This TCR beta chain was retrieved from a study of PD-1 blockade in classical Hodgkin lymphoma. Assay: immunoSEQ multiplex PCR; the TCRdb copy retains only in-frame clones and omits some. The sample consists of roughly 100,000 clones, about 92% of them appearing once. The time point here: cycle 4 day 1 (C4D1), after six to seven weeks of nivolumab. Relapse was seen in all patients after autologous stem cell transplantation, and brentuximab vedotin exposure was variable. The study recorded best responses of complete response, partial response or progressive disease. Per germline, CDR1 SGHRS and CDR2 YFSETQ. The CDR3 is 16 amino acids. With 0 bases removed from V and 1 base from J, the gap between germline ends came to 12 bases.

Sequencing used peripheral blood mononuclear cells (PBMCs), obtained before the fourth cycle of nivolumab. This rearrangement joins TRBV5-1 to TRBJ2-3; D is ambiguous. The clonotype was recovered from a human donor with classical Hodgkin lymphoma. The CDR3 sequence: CASSLGPPVGTDTQYF. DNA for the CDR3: TGCGCCAGCAGCTTGGGGCCCCCGGTGGGCACAGATACGCAGTATTTT.